The next 7 T cell receptor beta chains were all read from a single sample in a study of radiotherapy plus CTLA-4 blockade in lung cancer. Assay: immunoSEQ multiplex PCR; the TCRdb copy retains only in-frame clones and omits some. Of about 98,000 clones in the sample, more than 75% were seen once. The specimen comprised peripheral blood, sampled from a patient treated with radiotherapy plus ipilimumab. The receptor set was obtained from a human donor with non-small cell lung cancer who had a partial response to radiotherapy plus ipilimumab.

V gene TRBV18 combines with J gene TRBJ2-7, with D tentatively TRBD1 (5 bases). CDR1 is KGHSH, CDR2 LQKENI, per germline. The length of the CDR3 is 13 residues. V lost 3 bases to trimming and J lost 4 bases, with 10 bases between them. CDR3 DNA: TGTGCCAGCTCACCCCCTGGACAATACGAGCAGTACTTC. Translation gives CASSPPGQYEQYF.

The chain couples TRBV7-9 to TRBJ2-7; maybe TRBD1 (5 bases). V gave up 4 bases and J gave up 4 bases, with 17 bases separating them. The CDR3 sequence is 15 residues long. Germline loops: CDR1 SEHNR, CDR2 FQNEAQ (reference sequence). CDR3 residues: CASSYPERGSYEQYF. The CDR3, as DNA: TGTGCCAGCAGCTACCCGGAAAGGGGATCTTACGAGCAGTACTTC. Complete variable domain (other parts from reference TRBV7-9 and TRBJ2-7): DTGVSQNPRHKITKRGQNVTFRCDPISEHNRLYWYRQTLGQGPEFLTYFQNEAQLEKSRLLSDRFSAERPKGSFSTLEIQRTEQGDSAMYLCASSYPERGSYEQYFGPGTRLTVT.

V is TRBV18 and J is TRBJ2-7; D ambiguous. The length of the CDR3 is 12 residues. Germline CDR1 is KGHSH and CDR2 is LQKENI. V lost 1 base and J 5 bases, leaving 6 bases between the germline ends. The CDR3 DNA sequence: TGTGCCAGCTCACCACAATTAAACGAGCAGTACTTC. Residues: CASSPQLNEQYF.

This chain uses TRBV18 with TRBJ1-1; no clear D. There are 15 residues in the CDR3. V was pared by 5 bases and J by 3 bases, with 16 bases between. Germline V gene data show CDR1 as KGHSH and CDR2 as LQKENI. CDR3 nucleotides: TGTGCCAGCTCAGAAAGGAGCGCATCATACACTGAAGCTTTCTTT. This codes for CASSERSASYTEAFF.

The gene calls are TRBV29-1 and TRBJ2-3; TRBD2 agrees at 10 bases. The CDR3 totals 17 residues. The V segment lost 2 bases and the J segment 1 base; nucleotides outside the gene matches: 9. From germline, CDR1 is SQVTM and CDR2 ANQGSEA. The CDR3 DNA sequence: TGCAGCGTTGAACCAGCGGGAGGGCCGCTGGGCACAGATACGCAGTATTTT. Translating gives CSVEPAGGPLGTDTQYF.

The chain joins TRBV9 to TRBJ2-1, with 11 positions matching TRBD2. In germline, CDR1 is SGDLS, CDR2 YYNGEE. The CDR3 has 15 amino acids. With 2 bases clipped from V and 7 bases from J, the junction kept 5 bases outside the gene matches. CDR3: CASSVSGRAGNEQFF. The DNA of the CDR3 is TGTGCCAGCAGCGTTAGCGGGAGGGCCGGGAATGAGCAGTTCTTC.

J is TRBJ2-4 and V is TRBV5-6; TRBD1 aligns across 9 bases. The V gene's germline CDR1 is SGHDT and CDR2 YYEEEE. V shed 4 bases, J shed 8 bases, and the junction held 7 bases outside the gene matches. The CDR3 covers 14 residues. The CDR3 DNA is TGTGCCAGCAGCCCCGGGACAGGGAGGGACATTCAGTACTTC. Its protein product is CASSPGTGRDIQYF.